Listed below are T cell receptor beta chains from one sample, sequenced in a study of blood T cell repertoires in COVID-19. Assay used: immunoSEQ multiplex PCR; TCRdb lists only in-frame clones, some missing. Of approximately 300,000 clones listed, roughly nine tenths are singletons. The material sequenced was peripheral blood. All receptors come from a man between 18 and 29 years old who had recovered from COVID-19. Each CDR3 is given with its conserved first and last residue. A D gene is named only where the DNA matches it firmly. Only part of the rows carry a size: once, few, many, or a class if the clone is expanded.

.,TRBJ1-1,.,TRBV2,CASSEVSGAEAFF,TGTGCCAGCAGTGAAGTTTCCGGGGCTGAAGCTTTCTTT
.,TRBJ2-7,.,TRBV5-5,CASSYAVYGYEQYF,TGTGCCAGCAGCTACGCGGTGTACGGCTACGAGCAGTACTTC
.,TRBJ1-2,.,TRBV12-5,CASGLGGMMGPLTIDYGYTF,TGTGCTAGTGGTTTGGGCGGGATGATGGGGCCACTTACGATCGATTATGGCTACACCTTC
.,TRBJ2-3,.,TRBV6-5,CASRPLSTDTQYF,TGTGCCAGCAGGCCACTTAGCACAGATACGCAGTATTTT
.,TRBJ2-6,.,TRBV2,CASRASGLSGANVLTF,TGTGCCAGCAGGGCCTCGGGACTGAGCGGGGCCAACGTCCTGACTTTC
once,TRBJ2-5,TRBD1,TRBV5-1,CASSLGTGVKTQYF,TGCGCCAGCAGCTTGGGGACAGGGGTAAAGACCCAGTACTTC
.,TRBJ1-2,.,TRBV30,CAWSLGTGPADTF,TGTGCCTGGAGTCTGGGAACAGGCCCCGCGGACACCTTC
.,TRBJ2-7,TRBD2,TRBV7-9,CASSGLGAGAYEQYF,TGTGCCAGCAGCGGACTAGGAGCGGGGGCCTACGAGCAGTACTTC
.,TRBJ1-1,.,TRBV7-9,CASSADNSPKAFF,TGTGCCAGCAGCGCCGATAATTCGCCTAAAGCTTTCTTT
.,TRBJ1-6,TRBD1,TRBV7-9,CASSLQGALNSPLHF,TGTGCCAGCAGCTTACAGGGGGCGCTGAATTCACCCCTCCACTTT
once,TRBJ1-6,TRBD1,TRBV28,CASNLGTGRSPLHF,TGTGCCAGCAACCTAGGGACAGGGAGGTCACCCCTCCACTTT
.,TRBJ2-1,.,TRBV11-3,CASSLGLADYNEQFF,TGTGCCAGCAGCTTAGGGCTAGCCGATTACAATGAGCAGTTCTTC
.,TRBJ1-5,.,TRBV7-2,CASSLVGDQPQHF,TGTGCCAGCAGCTTAGTGGGAGACCAGCCCCAGCATTTT
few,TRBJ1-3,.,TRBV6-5,CASSYSGQAHGNTIYF,TGTGCCAGCAGTTACTCGGGGCAGGCCCATGGAAACACCATATATTTT
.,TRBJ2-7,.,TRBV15,CATSPTGPYEQYF,TGTGCCACCAGCCCGACGGGTCCCTACGAGCAGTACTTC
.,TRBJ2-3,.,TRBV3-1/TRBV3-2,CASSQIKDTQYF,TGTGCCAGCAGCCAAATTAAAGATACGCAGTATTTT
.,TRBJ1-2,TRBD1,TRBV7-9,CASRRQGSTYYGYTF,TGTGCCAGCAGGAGACAGGGGTCGACTTACTATGGCTACACCTTC
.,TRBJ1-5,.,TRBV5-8,CASSPSPNSNQPQHF,TGTGCCAGCAGCCCAAGCCCTAATAGCAATCAGCCCCAGCATTTT
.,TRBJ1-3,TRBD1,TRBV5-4,CASRASGQSGNTIYF,TGTGCCAGCAGGGCCTCGGGACAGTCTGGAAACACCATATATTTT
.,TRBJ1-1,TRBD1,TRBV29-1,CSVVDRGTEAFF,TGCAGCGTTGTAGACAGGGGCACTGAAGCTTTCTTT
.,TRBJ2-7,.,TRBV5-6,CASSLQQGDEQYF,TGTGCCAGCAGCCTGCAACAGGGAGACGAGCAGTACTTC
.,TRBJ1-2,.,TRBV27,CASSSLTDIGDYGYTF,TGTGCCAGCAGTTCGCTGACGGACATAGGGGACTATGGCTACACCTTC
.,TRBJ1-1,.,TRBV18,CASSNPPREGGTEAFF,TGTGCCAGCTCGAACCCCCCACGGGAGGGAGGCACTGAAGCTTTCTTT
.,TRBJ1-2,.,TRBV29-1,CSVEGTAIHGYTF,TGCAGCGTTGAAGGGACAGCGATACATGGCTACACCTTC
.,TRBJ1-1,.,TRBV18,CASSPFSGENTEAFF,TGTGCCAGCTCACCGTTCTCGGGGGAAAACACTGAAGCTTTCTTT
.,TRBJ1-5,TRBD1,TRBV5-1,CASSLGTGEGNQPQHF,TGCGCCAGCAGCTTGGGGACAGGGGAAGGCAATCAGCCCCAGCATTTT
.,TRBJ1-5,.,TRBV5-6,CASSLWADNNQPQHF,TGTGCCAGCAGCTTGTGGGCCGACAACAATCAGCCCCAGCATTTT
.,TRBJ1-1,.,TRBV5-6,CASVPNEGDTEAFF,TGTGCCAGTGTCCCTAACGAGGGAGACACTGAAGCTTTCTTT
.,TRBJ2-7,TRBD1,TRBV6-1,CASSEADREAGEQYF,TGTGCCAGCAGTGAAGCGGACAGGGAGGCTGGTGAGCAGTACTTC
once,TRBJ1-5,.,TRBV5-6,CASSRGGNQPQHF,TGTGCCAGCAGCCGGGGGGGCAATCAGCCCCAGCATTTT
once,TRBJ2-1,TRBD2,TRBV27,CASRPRAVERGYNEQFF,TGTGCCAGCAGGCCCCGGGCCGTGGAGCGGGGCTACAATGAGCAGTTCTTC
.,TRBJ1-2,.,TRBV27,CASSLFWGANYGYTF,TGTGCCAGCAGTTTATTTTGGGGGGCTAACTATGGCTACACCTTC
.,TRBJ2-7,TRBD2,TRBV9,CASSVSTGGYEQYF,TGTGCCAGCAGTGTGAGTACGGGGGGTTACGAGCAGTACTTC
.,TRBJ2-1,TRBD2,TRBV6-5,CASSPGTSRYNEQFF,TGTGCCAGCAGTCCCGGGACTAGCAGATACAATGAGCAGTTCTTC
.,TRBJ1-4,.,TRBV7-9,CASSRLGAGDEKLFF,TGTGCCAGCAGCCGCCTCGGGGCAGGGGATGAAAAACTGTTTTTT
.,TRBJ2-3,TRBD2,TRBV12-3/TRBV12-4,CASTKGLAAQYF,TGTGCCAGCACCAAAGGACTAGCGGCGCAGTATTTT
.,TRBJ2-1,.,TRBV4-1,CASSHPGNEQFF,TGCGCCAGCAGCCATCCAGGCAATGAGCAGTTCTTC
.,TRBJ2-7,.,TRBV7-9,CASSLAPGGAYEQYF,TGTGCCAGCAGCTTAGCCCCAGGAGGCGCCTACGAGCAGTACTTC
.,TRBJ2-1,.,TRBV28,CASSLLPGKNEQFF,TGTGCCAGCAGTTTACTGCCGGGAAAGAATGAGCAGTTCTTC
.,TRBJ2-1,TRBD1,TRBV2,CASSSDRGIPPYNEQFF,TGTGCCAGCAGCTCGGACAGGGGTATTCCCCCCTACAATGAGCAGTTCTTC
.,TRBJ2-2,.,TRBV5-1,CASRLSVGELFF,TGCGCCAGCAGGCTGTCGGTGGGGGAGCTGTTTTTT
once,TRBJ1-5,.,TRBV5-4,CASRGRTTRVQPQHF,TGTGCCAGCAGGGGGAGGACCACAAGAGTTCAGCCCCAGCATTTT
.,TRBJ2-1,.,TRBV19,CASSIGRAGFDNEQFF,TGTGCCAGTAGTATAGGGAGGGCAGGGTTCGACAATGAGCAGTTCTTC
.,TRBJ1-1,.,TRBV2,CASSVVAGSAEAFF,TGTGCCAGCAGTGTGGTGGCAGGGTCGGCTGAAGCTTTCTTT
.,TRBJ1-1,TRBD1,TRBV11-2,CASSTQGAVEAFF,TGTGCCAGCAGCACCCAGGGGGCGGTTGAAGCTTTCTTT
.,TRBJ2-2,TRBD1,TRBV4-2,CASSQVPGGSGELFF,TGTGCCAGCAGCCAAGTCCCAGGGGGCAGCGGGGAGCTGTTTTTT
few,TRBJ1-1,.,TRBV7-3,CASSLFRETEAFF,TGTGCCAGCAGCTTATTCAGGGAAACTGAAGCTTTCTTT
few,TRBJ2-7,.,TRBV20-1,CSARLQSEQYF,TGCAGTGCTAGATTACAGTCCGAGCAGTACTTC
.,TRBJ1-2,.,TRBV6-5,CASTSGGVNYGYTF,TGTGCCAGCACGTCAGGAGGCGTTAACTATGGCTACACCTTC
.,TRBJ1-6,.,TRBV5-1,CASSLEGEGYNSPLHF,TGCGCCAGCAGCTTGGAAGGGGAAGGCTATAATTCACCCCTCCACTTT
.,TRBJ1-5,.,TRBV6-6,CASSFKGVNQPQHF,TGTGCCAGCAGTTTTAAGGGGGTCAATCAGCCCCAGCATTTT
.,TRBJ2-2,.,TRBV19,CASRAGGELFF,TGTGCCAGTAGGGCGGGCGGGGAGCTGTTTTTT
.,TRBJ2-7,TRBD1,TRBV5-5,CASSFQGVRLAYEQYF,TGTGCCAGCAGCTTCCAGGGGGTAAGGTTGGCCTACGAGCAGTACTTC
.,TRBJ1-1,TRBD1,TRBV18,CASSPREGQGAEAFF,TGTGCCAGCTCACCAAGAGAAGGACAGGGTGCTGAAGCTTTCTTT
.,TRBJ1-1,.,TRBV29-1,CSVVSGLFVFF,TGCAGCGTTGTCAGCGGCCTGTTTGTTTTCTTT
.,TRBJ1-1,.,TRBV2,CASGRTENTEAFF,TGTGCCAGCGGACGGACTGAGAACACTGAAGCTTTCTTT
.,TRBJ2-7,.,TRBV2,CASSDSQGIDEQYF,TGTGCCAGCAGTGATAGTCAGGGTATTGACGAGCAGTACTTC
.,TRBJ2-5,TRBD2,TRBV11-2,CASSPRLAGGPYQETQYF,TGTGCCAGCAGCCCTCGACTAGCGGGGGGCCCGTACCAAGAGACCCAGTACTTC
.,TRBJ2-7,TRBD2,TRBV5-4,CASSLETSGGRYEQYF,TGTGCCAGCAGCTTGGAAACTAGCGGGGGCCGCTACGAGCAGTACTTC